This TCR beta chain was sequenced in a study of low-dose radiotherapy and immunotherapy resistance in tumors. Overall study context: A total of 6.5 Gy was given to Cohort 1 as 0.5 Gy per fraction every 2 weeks. Each patient was administered nivolumab intravenously at 240 mg, which was a flat dose, every two weeks, along with intravenous ipilimumab at 1 mg/kg every six weeks.

Losses at the gene ends were 3 bases for V and 3 bases for J; bases not matched to a gene: 6. The length of the CDR3 is 14 residues. Looked up from germline, CDR1 is SGHNT and CDR2 is YYREEE (reference sequence). Each donor was administered nivolumab, ipilimumab, aspirin, low-dose cyclophosphamide and low-dose radiotherapy. Each eligible patient had an advanced solid tumor, and these tumors lacked tumor-infiltrating lymphocytes. TRAV- and TRBV-specific primers, spanning alpha and beta chains, primed first-strand cDNA. Over roughly 19 PCR cycles, TCRs were amplified from a constant-region primer and V-primer adapter. TCRdb recomputed calls from the reads with MiXCR, one row per CDR3 protein. The sample holds about 12,000 distinct CDR3 sequences; approximately 80% are singletons and the top ten take around 3.6%.

The clonotype was recovered from a human donor with advanced metastatic prostate, ovarian, gallbladder or colorectal cancer (not recorded which). This table probably holds off-target reads from a library built for another chain. The chain employs TRBV5-4 and TRBJ2-7; 7 bases map to TRBD2. This CDR3 is CASSWSGGSYEQYF. The CDR3 DNA follows: TGTGCCAGCAGCTGGTCCGGCGGGAGCTACGAGCAGTACTTC. Variable domain in full (rest from reference TRBV5-4 and TRBJ2-7): ETGVTQSPTHLIKTRGQQVTLRCSSQSGHNTVSWYQQALGQGPQFIFQYYREEENGRGNFPPRFSGLQFPNYSSELNVNALELDDSALYLCASSWSGGSYEQYFGPGTRLTVT.